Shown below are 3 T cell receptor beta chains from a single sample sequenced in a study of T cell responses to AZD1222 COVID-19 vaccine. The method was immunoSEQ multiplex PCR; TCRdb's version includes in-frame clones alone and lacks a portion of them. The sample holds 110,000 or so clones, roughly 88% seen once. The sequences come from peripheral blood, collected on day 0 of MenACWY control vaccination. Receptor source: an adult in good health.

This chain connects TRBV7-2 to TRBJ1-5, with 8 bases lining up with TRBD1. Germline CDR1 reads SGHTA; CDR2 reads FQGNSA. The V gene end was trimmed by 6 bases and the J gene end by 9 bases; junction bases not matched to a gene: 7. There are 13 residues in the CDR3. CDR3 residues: CASRLDRGRPQHF. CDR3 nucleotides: TGTGCCAGCAGACTCGACAGGGGACGGCCCCAGCATTTT.

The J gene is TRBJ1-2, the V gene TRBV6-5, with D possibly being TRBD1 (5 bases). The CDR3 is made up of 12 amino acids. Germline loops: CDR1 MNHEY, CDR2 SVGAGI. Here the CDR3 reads CACWTPNYGYTF. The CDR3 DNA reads TGTGCTTGTTGGACACCAAACTATGGCTACACCTTC.

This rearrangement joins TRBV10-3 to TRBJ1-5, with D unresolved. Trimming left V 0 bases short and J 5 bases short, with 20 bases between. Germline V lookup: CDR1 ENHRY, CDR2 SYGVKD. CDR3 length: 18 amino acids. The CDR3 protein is CAISESVVRVERDQPQHF. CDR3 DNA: TGTGCCATCAGTGAGTCGGTTGTAAGGGTGGAGAGGGATCAGCCCCAGCATTTT.